This section outlines one T cell receptor (beta chain) sequence together with its context. Its antigen is undetermined. The sample is drawn from a study of CD8 T cells in Susac syndrome. Findings and caveats of the study: The authors acknowledged that their TCR sequencing and HLA analysis involved a relatively small number of individuals.

The CDR3 extends over 13 amino acids. Germline loops: CDR1 DFQATT, CDR2 SNEGSKA (reference sequence). The V and J ends lost 8 bases and 3 bases, in that order; junction bases with no gene match: 8. An amount of RNA that ranged from roughly 0.45 to 1 ug was reverse transcribed with random hexamers. TCR beta CDR3 was amplified by immunoSEQ covering 54 Vbeta and 13 Jbeta. Each CDR3 protein is one row after TCRdb ran MiXCR on the immunoSEQ multiplex PCR reads. The table shows 250,000 to 350,000 distinct CDR3 sequences, with approximately 84% occurring only once. Sequences were obtained from CD8+ T cells from PBMCs. The sequence was obtained from a human donor with multiple sclerosis. The V gene is TRBV20-1, the J gene TRBJ1-2; 8 bases match TRBD1. The CDR3 sequence: CSTEGQEDYGYTF. CDR3 DNA: TGCAGTACCGAGGGACAGGAAGACTATGGCTACACCTTC.